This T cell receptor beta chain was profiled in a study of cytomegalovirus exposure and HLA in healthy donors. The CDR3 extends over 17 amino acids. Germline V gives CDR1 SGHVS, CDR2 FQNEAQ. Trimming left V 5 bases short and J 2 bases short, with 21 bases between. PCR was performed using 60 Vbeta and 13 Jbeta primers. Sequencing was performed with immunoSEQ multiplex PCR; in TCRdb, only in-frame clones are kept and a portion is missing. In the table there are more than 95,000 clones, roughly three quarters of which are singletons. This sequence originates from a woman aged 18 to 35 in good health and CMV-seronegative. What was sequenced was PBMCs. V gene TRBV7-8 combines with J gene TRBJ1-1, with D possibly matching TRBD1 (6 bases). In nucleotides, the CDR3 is TGTGCCAGCAGCCCCCTGGGGCAGGGGTGGCCTAACACTGAAGCTTTCTTT. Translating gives CASSPLGQGWPNTEAFF.